Below, 19 T cell receptor beta chains from the same sample are listed, as sequenced in a study of blood T cells in healthy people across ages. A second about 7 to 12 cycle PCR used barcoded and J-beta primers. TCRdb re-analysed the 5' RACE reads in MiXCR, keeping a single row per CDR3 protein. The table shows about 570,000 distinct CDR3 sequences, with about 27% occurring only once. A further study also used this sample, focusing on T cells of mothers and their children.

Sample: blood. These receptors were taken from a boy younger than 10 in good health.

The rearrangement joins TRBV7-9 to TRBJ2-5; 9 bases are shared with TRBD2. The CDR3 runs to 15 residues. The germline V gene has CDR1 SEHNR and CDR2 FQNEAQ (reference sequence). J was trimmed by 2 bases and V by 5 bases; bases with no gene match: 6. CDR3 in amino acids: CASSQASGKQETQYF. CDR3 in DNA: TGTGCCAGCAGCCAGGCTAGCGGGAAGCAAGAGACCCAGTACTTC.

The V call is TRBV20-1, the J call TRBJ2-5; 13 positions match TRBD2. The DNA matches TRBJ2-1 better at its end, which makes the J call doubtful. This CDR3 contains 15 residues. Germline V gene data show CDR1 as DFQATT and CDR2 as SNEGSKA (reference sequence). In DNA form, the CDR3 reads TGCAGTGCTCCGATGGGGACTAGCGGGAAGGGTGAGCAGTTCTTC. Protein sequence: CSAPMGTSGKGEQFF.

The gene calls are TRBV6-1 and TRBJ1-5, with no clear D. The V gene lost 4 bases and the J gene lost 6 bases, with 10 bases spanning the gap. The CDR3 has 13 amino acids. CDR1 is MNHNS and CDR2 is SASEGT in the germline V gene. In nucleotides, the CDR3 is TGTGCCAGCAGTGGTGAGGCGCTTCAGCCCCAGCATTTT. Its protein product is CASSGEALQPQHF.

The V gene is TRBV6-6, the J gene TRBJ2-1; D is undetermined. V lost 5 bases to trimming and J lost 3 bases, with 17 bases between them. The germline V gene has CDR1 MNHNY and CDR2 SVGAGI (reference sequence). The CDR3 extends over 16 amino acids. CDR3 residues: CASSPSPYGDYNEQFF. The CDR3 coding sequence is TGTGCCAGCAGTCCCTCGCCATACGGAGACTACAATGAGCAGTTCTTC.

This sequence joins TRBV20-1 and TRBJ2-1, with D unclear. Germline V gene sequence: CDR1 DFQATT, CDR2 SNEGSKA (reference sequence). V lost 4 bases to trimming and J lost 0 bases, with 7 bases between them. The CDR3 sequence is 13 residues long. CDR3 in DNA: TGCAGTGCTATGTCTAGCTCCTACAATGAGCAGTTCTTC. Its translation is CSAMSSSYNEQFF.

This clonotype was counted only a few times. The chain uses TRBV5-8 and TRBJ1-1, with 7 bases aligning to TRBD1. The CDR3 covers 17 residues. From germline, CDR1 is SGHTS and CDR2 YDEGEE. The junction had 18 bases not matched to a gene; V was cut back by 10 bases and J by 0 bases. This CDR3 is CAGTSRRRGQMNTEAFF. CDR3 in DNA: TGTGCCGGCACATCCCGCCGAAGGGGACAGATGAACACTGAAGCTTTCTTT.

The chain couples TRBV6-5 to TRBJ2-2; 9 positions match TRBD1. Germline loops: CDR1 MNHEY, CDR2 SVGAGI. The length of the CDR3 is 14 residues. Trimming took 7 bases from V and 6 from J; bases not matched to a gene: 6. CDR3 loop: CASKGTGRAGELFF. The CDR3, as DNA: TGTGCCAGCAAAGGGACAGGGAGGGCCGGGGAGCTGTTTTTT.

The CDR3 sequence: CASSPAGTGGSGEQFF. CDR3 nucleotides: TGTGCCAGCAGCCCGGCCGGGACAGGGGGTAGTGGTGAGCAGTTCTTC. V and J are TRBV5-6 and TRBJ2-1; the match to TRBD1 covers 11 bases. V was pared by 4 bases and J by 9 bases, with 12 bases of the junction left unmatched. The CDR3 spans 16 residues. Per the germline V gene, CDR1 is SGHDT and CDR2 is YYEEEE.

This clonotype was observed once. V is TRBV12-3 or TRBV12-4 and J is TRBJ2-1; TRBD2 matches at 10 bases. After removal of 3 bases from V and 0 bases from J, the junction contained 5 bases not matched to a gene. The CDR3 runs 17 residues. The CDR3 is CASSLSGRALSYNEQFF. The CDR3 DNA follows: TGTGCCAGCAGTTTGAGCGGGAGGGCCCTCTCCTACAATGAGCAGTTCTTC.

This clonotype was seen repeatedly, ten times or more. In DNA, the CDR3 is TGTGCCACCAGCAGAGTTCCAGGGGGACGGGAGACCCAGTACTTC. Its translation: CATSRVPGGRETQYF. V usage is TRBV15 and J usage is TRBJ2-5; TRBD1 aligns across 7 bases. CDR1 is LNHNV, CDR2 YYDKDF, per germline (reference sequence). This CDR3 region has 15 residues. Losses at the gene ends were 1 base for V and 5 bases for J; bases not matched to a gene: 7.

This clonotype came up a few times. The gene calls are TRBV24-1 and TRBJ2-5; D possibly uses TRBD1 or TRBD2 (5 bases each). The CDR3 is made up of 15 amino acids. Germline V gene lookup returns CDR1 KGHDR and CDR2 SFDVKD. V was cut by 4 bases and J by 11 bases, with 22 bases left in between. CDR3: CATSDAGTARTEQYF. CDR3 coding DNA: TGTGCCACCAGTGACGCCGGGACGGCGCGGACTGAGCAGTACTTC.

This clonotype was observed a handful of times. The genes are TRBV12-3 or TRBV12-4 and TRBJ1-2; D unresolved. Trimming stripped 7 bases from V and 1 base from J, with 13 bases between. There are 14 residues in the CDR3. DNA of the CDR3: TGTGCCAGCACTTGGGGAAAAATTAACTATGGCTACACCTTC. Its protein is CASTWGKINYGYTF.

The table lists this clonotype with a few counts. The rearrangement joins TRBV7-9 to TRBJ2-7; possibly TRBD1 for D (6 bases). This CDR3 has 12 residues. V was shortened by 4 bases and J by 6 bases, with 10 bases between the two germline ends. CDR1 SEHNR and CDR2 FQNEAQ come from the germline V gene (reference sequence). This CDR3 is CASSCTGLEQYF. The DNA of the CDR3 is TGTGCCAGCAGCTGCACAGGGCTCGAGCAGTACTTC.

The chain uses TRBV29-1 and TRBJ2-7; 10 nucleotides line up with TRBD2. CDR3 length: 13 amino acids. Germline V CDR1 and CDR2: SQVTM, ANQGSEA. The CDR3 region is CSIRTSGTYEQYF. The DNA for the CDR3 is TGCAGTATTAGGACTAGCGGCACCTACGAGCAGTACTTC.

V and J are TRBV24-1 and TRBJ2-5; D remains unclear. Germline V lookup: CDR1 KGHDR, CDR2 SFDVKD. Trimming shortened V by 9 bases and J by 3 bases, and 7 bases separated the two germline ends. The CDR3 runs to 11 residues. In DNA form, the CDR3 reads TGTGCCACCGAGGCTGAAGAGACCCAGTACTTC. Residues: CATEAEETQYF.

CDR3 region: CAISEVGQGGNEQFF. The DNA for the CDR3 is TGTGCCATCAGTGAGGTGGGACAGGGGGGCAATGAGCAGTTCTTC. The chain couples TRBV10-3 to TRBJ2-1, with 11 bases identical to TRBD1. The CDR3 length is 15 residues. V lost 2 bases, J lost 6 bases, and 3 bases stayed unmatched. From germline, CDR1 is ENHRY and CDR2 SYGVKD.

The V gene is TRBV20-1, the J gene TRBJ1-4; D is undetermined. The CDR3 has 13 amino acids. V lost 1 base to trimming and J lost 0 bases, with 3 bases between them. Germline V CDR1 and CDR2: DFQATT, SNEGSKA (reference sequence). The CDR3 spells CSARATTNEKLFF. The CDR3, as DNA: TGCAGTGCTAGAGCAACAACTAATGAAAAACTGTTTTTT.

In this sample, this clonotype turned up a few times. The rearrangement links TRBV18 to TRBJ2-1; D gene ambiguous. The CDR3 runs 16 residues. Germline CDR1 and CDR2: KGHSH and LQKENI. The V end lost 2 bases, the J end lost 1 base, and 12 bases lay between the germline ends. The chain's CDR3 is CASSPVGASSYNEQFF. In DNA form, the CDR3 reads TGTGCCAGCTCACCAGTCGGAGCGTCTTCCTACAATGAGCAGTTCTTC.

As to this clonotype: The junction shows a germline mismatch at one end, possibly a read error. The J gene is TRBJ2-5, the V gene TRBV12-3 or TRBV12-4; D gene unclear. This CDR3 region has 18 residues. Here the CDR3 reads CASSLGSVLWPLLTVEFF. The CDR3 DNA is TGTGCCAGCAGTCTCGGGTCGGTCTTATGGCCGCTTCTTACCGTCGAGTTCTTC.